This T cell receptor beta chain derives from a study of breast tumors, draining lymph nodes, adjacent tissues (dated by TCRdb to about 2016). Concerning the study at large: The study compared TCR beta repertoires across tumor, adjacent nontumor tissue and axillary lymph nodes from breast cancer patients. In human breast cancer, the study set out to evaluate how tumor, surrounding tissue and draining lymph node repertoires relate to one another and whether T cells may move between these sites.

Overall study results and their limits: Tumor T-cell repertoires showed less diversity than lymph node repertoires and more diversity than nontumor tissue repertoires, and tumor T-cell repertoires showed preferential V and J gene usage. Tumor and nontumor tissue repertoires were found to be significantly more similar in luminal-like than in basal-like breast cancer. The data were considered consistent with the idea that most tumor T cells come from the lymph node and then expand in tumor tissue. Rather than being directly demonstrated, the conclusion that tumor T cells originate in lymph nodes was presented as consistent with a hypothesis.

The junction shows trimming of 2 bases on V and 5 bases on J, plus 6 bases between the germline ends. The germline V gene encodes CDR1 LGHDT and CDR2 YNNKEL (reference sequence). The CDR3 holds 13 amino acids from the cysteine to the phenylalanine. Only CDR3 DNA remains: 39 bases, in frame from the first base. Lymph node samples came from the axillary draining lymph nodes of breast cancer patients. The listed sequencing device is Illumina HiSeq 2000. Multiplex PCR amplification was used to build the TCR beta chain libraries. The amplified TCR beta chain products were analyzed by high-throughput sequencing. TCRdb reworked the public reads: Q25 trimming with fastp, MiXCR clone assembly, productive beta chains retained. Identical CDR3 proteins give one entry, which carries the most common genes and DNA. Here the sample has 65,000 to 80,000 distinct CDR3 sequences; around 20% occur a single time. The ten most abundant clones make up 2% to 2.5% of the sample.

In this sample, this clonotype turned up many times. No antigen is known for it. Within one base of it there is no much larger clone, and no base qualities were kept. The sequencing input was axillary lymph node tissue. The rearranged segments are TRBV3-1 and TRBJ1-4, with an unclear D gene assignment. This clonotype was obtained from a female donor with breast cancer. Some clones in this sample may be carry-over from other donors' samples. This receptor carries the CDR3 CASSQLNNEKLFF. The nucleotide sequence reads as follows: TGTGCCAGCAGCCAATTGAACAATGAAAAACTGTTTTTT.